A selection of T cell receptor beta chains follows, all from one sample in a study of T-cell memory formation after mild COVID-19. TCRdb reprocessed the 5' RACE reads with MiXCR, giving one entry per CDR3 protein. The table lists 350,000 to 500,000 distinct CDR3 sequences, approximately 18% of them singletons. The sequencing input was PBMCs or a T cell subset sorted from them (not recorded which). All receptors come from a man younger than 35 who had mild COVID-19 (a few samples of this study predate the infection). Cell type and time point are not known. CDR3s leave out the opening cysteine and the closing phenylalanine or tryptophan. Each record gives: CDR3 protein, V gene, J gene, clone size. Some rows mark clone size as missing; the rest say once, few, many or name a class of expanded clone.

cdr3_aa: SVEEAADTQY
v_call: TRBV29-1
j_call: TRBJ2-3
clone_size: .

cdr3_aa: ASRRLGGPYEQY
v_call: TRBV6-5
j_call: TRBJ2-7
clone_size: .

cdr3_aa: ASSPQSGTGLEKLF
v_call: TRBV7-9
j_call: TRBJ1-4
clone_size: .

cdr3_aa: ASSLVQTNTGELF
v_call: TRBV5-1
j_call: TRBJ2-2
clone_size: .

cdr3_aa: ASSFPQGAYNEQF
v_call: TRBV5-6
j_call: TRBJ2-1
clone_size: .

cdr3_aa: DSRLGANEKLF
v_call: TRBV12-3/TRBV12-4
j_call: TRBJ1-4
clone_size: .

cdr3_aa: ASSFIYGFSGATGELF
v_call: TRBV7-6
j_call: TRBJ2-2
clone_size: .

cdr3_aa: ASSHNLDGEETQY
v_call: TRBV9
j_call: TRBJ2-5
clone_size: .

cdr3_aa: ASSLGGVEDTQY
v_call: TRBV5-1
j_call: TRBJ2-5
clone_size: .

cdr3_aa: AWSAIWGGAGANVLT
v_call: TRBV30
j_call: TRBJ2-6
clone_size: .

cdr3_aa: ASSWGGLTGELF
v_call: TRBV6-5
j_call: TRBJ2-2
clone_size: many

cdr3_aa: ASSEGGTARAQY
v_call: TRBV9
j_call: TRBJ2-5
clone_size: .

cdr3_aa: ASSYGTMNTGELF
v_call: TRBV6-5
j_call: TRBJ2-2
clone_size: .

cdr3_aa: ASSSTGELF
v_call: TRBV5-1
j_call: TRBJ2-2
clone_size: many

cdr3_aa: ASSQVAGRAF
v_call: TRBV4-1
j_call: TRBJ1-1
clone_size: many

cdr3_aa: SAREGTGTDTQY
v_call: TRBV20-1
j_call: TRBJ2-3
clone_size: .

cdr3_aa: ATSDETGSYEQY
v_call: TRBV24-1
j_call: TRBJ2-7
clone_size: .

cdr3_aa: ASSPEAGRETQY
v_call: TRBV18
j_call: TRBJ2-5
clone_size: few

cdr3_aa: SANVFGGTPGNTIY
v_call: TRBV20-1
j_call: TRBJ1-3
clone_size: few

cdr3_aa: ASSYSYNKYQETQY
v_call: TRBV6-5
j_call: TRBJ2-5
clone_size: few

cdr3_aa: ATPIGGNVYGYT
v_call: TRBV19
j_call: TRBJ1-2
clone_size: .

cdr3_aa: ASSPPFYGGRSNEQF
v_call: TRBV18
j_call: TRBJ2-1
clone_size: few

cdr3_aa: ASRAGGVLTTEAF
v_call: TRBV4-1
j_call: TRBJ1-1
clone_size: few

cdr3_aa: ASSQDGPYGYT
v_call: TRBV4-1
j_call: TRBJ1-2
clone_size: few

cdr3_aa: ASRHGQYNEQF
v_call: TRBV6-5
j_call: TRBJ2-1
clone_size: many

cdr3_aa: ASSFSPENTEAF
v_call: TRBV5-1
j_call: TRBJ1-1
clone_size: few

cdr3_aa: ASSLAGGDTEAF
v_call: TRBV5-1
j_call: TRBJ1-1
clone_size: few

cdr3_aa: ASSLAQIGGSPLH
v_call: TRBV7-2
j_call: TRBJ1-6
clone_size: .

cdr3_aa: SAWTGIRQPQH
v_call: TRBV20-1
j_call: TRBJ1-5
clone_size: .

cdr3_aa: ASSNLGFTGREQF
v_call: TRBV7-2
j_call: TRBJ2-1
clone_size: few

cdr3_aa: ATSDGLAGFQETQY
v_call: TRBV24-1
j_call: TRBJ2-5
clone_size: .